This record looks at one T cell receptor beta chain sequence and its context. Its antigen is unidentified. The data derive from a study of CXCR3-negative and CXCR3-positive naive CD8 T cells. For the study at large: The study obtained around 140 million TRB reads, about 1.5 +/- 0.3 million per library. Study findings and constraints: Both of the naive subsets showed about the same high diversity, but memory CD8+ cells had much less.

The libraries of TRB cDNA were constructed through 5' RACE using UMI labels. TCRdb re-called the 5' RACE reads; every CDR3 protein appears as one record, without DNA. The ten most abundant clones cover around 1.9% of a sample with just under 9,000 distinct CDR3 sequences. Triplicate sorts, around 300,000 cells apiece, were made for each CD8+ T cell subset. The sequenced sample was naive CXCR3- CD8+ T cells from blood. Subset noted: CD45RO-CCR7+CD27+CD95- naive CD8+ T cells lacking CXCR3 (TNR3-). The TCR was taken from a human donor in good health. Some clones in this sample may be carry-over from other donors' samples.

The CDR3 loop reads CASSGRDRGYTGELFF. The rearrangement joins TRBV9 to TRBJ2-2; the D call of TRBD1 rests on TCRdb alone, since no DNA is present to check it. The CDR3 contains 16 residues. Germline lookup yields CDR1 SGDLS and CDR2 YYNGEE.